This is a list of T cell receptor beta chains from one sample in a study of T cell repertoires in ileal Crohn's disease. Sequenced by immunoSEQ multiplex PCR; TCRdb stores in-frame clones only, minus some. Of roughly 3,500 clones in the sample, around 83% were seen once. The material sequenced was ileal tissue. The receptors were gathered from an adult with Crohn's disease. CDR3s include the opening cysteine and the closing phenylalanine or tryptophan. A D gene is named only where the DNA matches it firmly. Clone size appears in some rows only: once, few, many, or a class for an expanded clone.

TRBV30	once	TRBJ2-7	.	TGTGCCTGGACAGGGGATGACTCCTACGAGCAGTACTTC	CAWTGDDSYEQYF
TRBV5-1	.	TRBJ2-2	TRBD1	TGCGCCAGCAGCTTGGGTCAGGGGGCGGTCACCGGGGAGCTGTTTTTT	CASSLGQGAVTGELFF
TRBV6-1	.	TRBJ2-2	TRBD1	TGTGCCAGCATCAGGACAGGGGAAACCGGGGAGCTGTTTTTT	CASIRTGETGELFF
TRBV4-1	.	TRBJ2-5	TRBD2	TGCGCCAGCAGCCAAGATCTCTCGGGGGGACCCAGGACCCAGTACTTC	CASSQDLSGGPRTQYF
TRBV7-9	few	TRBJ2-4	.	TGTGCCAGCAGCCCCGGACTCCCACGGCGGGCCAAAAACATTCAGTACTTC	CASSPGLPRRAKNIQYF
TRBV11-2	.	TRBJ2-3	.	TGTGCCAGCGGAGGGGGCGCCTATGACGCGCAGTATTTT	CASGGGAYDAQYF
TRBV15	.	TRBJ2-7	.	TGTGCCACCAGCAGAGAGGACCGGGACATCGGGTACGAGCAGTACTTC	CATSREDRDIGYEQYF
TRBV4-1	.	TRBJ2-7	.	TGCGCCAGCAGAGACGGGTCGCACGACGAGCAGTACTTC	CASRDGSHDEQYF
TRBV6-5	few	TRBJ1-4	.	TGTGCCAGCAGTCCCCGAGGAGGGGTCCGTGAAAAACTGTTTTTT	CASSPRGGVREKLFF
TRBV18	.	TRBJ2-6	.	TGTGCCAGCTCACCACTTCAGGACTCGTTCGGTGGGGCCAACGTCCTGACTTTC	CASSPLQDSFGGANVLTF
TRBV7-9	once	TRBJ2-7	.	TGTGCCAGCAGCTTACAGGTTTACGAGCAGTACTTC	CASSLQVYEQYF
TRBV2	.	TRBJ2-3	TRBD2	TGTGCCAGCAGGAGACTAGCGGGGGGGCAAGATACGCAGTATTTT	CASRRLAGGQDTQYF
TRBV18	.	TRBJ1-4	.	TGTGCCAGCTCACCAAAAGGGACTTACCTGTTTTTT	CASSPKGTYLFF
TRBV19	.	TRBJ1-1	TRBD1	TGTGCCAGTAGTATAGGGACAGGGGCCTGGACTGAAGCTTTCTTT	CASSIGTGAWTEAFF
TRBV5-1	.	TRBJ1-5	.	TGCGCCAGCAGCTTGGCCGGTACGGGTCAGCCCCAGCATTTT	CASSLAGTGQPQHF
TRBV18	.	TRBJ1-1	TRBD1	TGTGCCAGCTCAACAGCAGCACAGGGGATGGGTACTGAAGCTTTCTTT	CASSTAAQGMGTEAFF
TRBV7-8	.	TRBJ1-2	TRBD1	TGTGCCAGCAGCTTAGCCGGGACAGATAACTATGGCTACACCTTC	CASSLAGTDNYGYTF
TRBV10-2	.	TRBJ2-7	TRBD2	TGCGCCAGCCTAGGGGAGAAGCGGGGGGCCTCCTACGAGCAGTACTTC	CASLGEKRGASYEQYF
TRBV5-1	.	TRBJ2-1	.	TGCGCCAGCAGCCCGGGCTCCTACAATGAGCAGTTCTTC	CASSPGSYNEQFF
TRBV4-1	.	TRBJ1-2	.	TGCGCCAGCAGCCAAGAAAGGAGGGATCCGGGCTATGGCTACACCTTC	CASSQERRDPGYGYTF
TRBV7-8	.	TRBJ1-5	TRBD1	TGTGCCAGCAGCCGGGGGGACAGGGGGCTAATTGGAGGTCAGCCCCAGCATTTT	CASSRGDRGLIGGQPQHF
TRBV19	.	TRBJ1-5	.	TGTGCCAGTAGTCCACCACAGAGCAATCAGCCCCAGCATTTT	CASSPPQSNQPQHF
TRBV19	.	TRBJ2-1	TRBD2	TGTGCCAGTAGCGTTGGATGGCGGGGGTGGTTCTTC	CASSVGWRGWFF
TRBV6-5	.	TRBJ1-2	TRBD1	TGTGCCAGCAGTCCTAAGGGGGCTCTCTATGGCTACACCTTC	CASSPKGALYGYTF
TRBV6-1	few	TRBJ2-3	TRBD1	TGTGCCAGCAGTGAATCTTTGGGGGACAGGAGGACAGATACGCAGTATTTT	CASSESLGDRRTDTQYF
TRBV7-9	.	TRBJ1-1	.	TGTGCCAGCAGCTTAGGAATTGGCCCAGAAGCTTTCTTT	CASSLGIGPEAFF
TRBV2	.	TRBJ1-6	.	TGTGCCAGCAGTGCCGACAGCCGGAGCTCCTATAATTCACCCCTCCACTTT	CASSADSRSSYNSPLHF
TRBV7-8	.	TRBJ1-1	.	TGTGCCAGCACCTCTGGGCTGGGGAACACTGAAGCTTTCTTT	CASTSGLGNTEAFF
TRBV7-2	few	TRBJ1-2	.	TGTGCCAGCAGCTTAGTATTTGTTTCGCGGCAATATGGCTACACCTTC	CASSLVFVSRQYGYTF
TRBV25-1	.	TRBJ1-5	.	TGTGCCAGCAGTGAGCCAGGGCGCTATCAGCCCCAGCATTTT	CASSEPGRYQPQHF
TRBV6-5	.	TRBJ2-7	TRBD1	TGTGCCAGCAGACGACAGGGGCGCTCCTACGAGCAGTACTTC	CASRRQGRSYEQYF
TRBV6-1	.	TRBJ2-1	TRBD1	TGTGCCAGCGGTCCCCGGGACAGGGTCAATGAGCAGTTCTTC	CASGPRDRVNEQFF
TRBV6-6	.	TRBJ1-1	TRBD1	TGTGCCAGCAGCCCTAGTGGGACAGCGAACACTGAAGCTTTCTTT	CASSPSGTANTEAFF
TRBV5-1	.	TRBJ2-7	.	TGCGCCAGCAGCCGACACAGGAGCTCCTACGAGCAGTACTTC	CASSRHRSSYEQYF
TRBV6-5	.	TRBJ2-7	TRBD2	TGTGCCAGCAGTTACGGGGGGGGATCCTACGAGCAGTACTTC	CASSYGGGSYEQYF
TRBV4-1	.	TRBJ1-5	.	TGCGCCAGCAGCCAAGGGGGTGGCGCTAGGGAGCAGCCCCAGCATTTT	CASSQGGGAREQPQHF